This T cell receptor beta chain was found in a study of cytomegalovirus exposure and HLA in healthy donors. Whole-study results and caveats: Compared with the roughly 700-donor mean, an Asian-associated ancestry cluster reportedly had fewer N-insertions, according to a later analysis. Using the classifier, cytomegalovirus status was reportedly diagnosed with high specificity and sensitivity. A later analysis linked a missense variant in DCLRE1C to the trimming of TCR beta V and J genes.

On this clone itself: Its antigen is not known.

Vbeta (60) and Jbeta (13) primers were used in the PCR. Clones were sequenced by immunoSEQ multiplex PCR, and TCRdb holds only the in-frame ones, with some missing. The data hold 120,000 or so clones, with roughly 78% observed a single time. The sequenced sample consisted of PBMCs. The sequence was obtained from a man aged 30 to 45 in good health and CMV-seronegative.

CDR3 region: CASRGQPATNEKLFF. CDR3 coding DNA: TGTGCCAGCAGAGGACAGCCAGCAACTAATGAAAAACTGTTTTTT. The chain carries TRBV2 and TRBJ1-4; maybe TRBD1 (6 bases). V lost 6 bases, J lost 0 bases, and 11 bases lay in between. This CDR3 has 15 residues. Germline CDR1 and CDR2: SNHLY and FYNNEI.